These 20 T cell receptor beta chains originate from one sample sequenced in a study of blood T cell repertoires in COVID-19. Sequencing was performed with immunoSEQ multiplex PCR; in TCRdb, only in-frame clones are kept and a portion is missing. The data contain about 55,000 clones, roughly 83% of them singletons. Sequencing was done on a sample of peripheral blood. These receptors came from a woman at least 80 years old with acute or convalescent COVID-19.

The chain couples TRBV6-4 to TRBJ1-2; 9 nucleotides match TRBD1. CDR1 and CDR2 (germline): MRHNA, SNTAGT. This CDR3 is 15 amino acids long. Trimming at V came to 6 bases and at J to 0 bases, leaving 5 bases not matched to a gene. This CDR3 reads CASSYGTGSNYGYTF. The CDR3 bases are TGTGCCAGCAGCTACGGGACAGGGTCTAACTATGGCTACACCTTC.

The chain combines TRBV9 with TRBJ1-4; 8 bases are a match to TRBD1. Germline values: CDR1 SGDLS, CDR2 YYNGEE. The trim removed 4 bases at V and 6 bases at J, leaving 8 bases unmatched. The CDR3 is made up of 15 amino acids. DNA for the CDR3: TGTGCCAGCAGCTCGGAAGACAGGGGTGATGAAAAACTGTTTTTT. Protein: CASSSEDRGDEKLFF.

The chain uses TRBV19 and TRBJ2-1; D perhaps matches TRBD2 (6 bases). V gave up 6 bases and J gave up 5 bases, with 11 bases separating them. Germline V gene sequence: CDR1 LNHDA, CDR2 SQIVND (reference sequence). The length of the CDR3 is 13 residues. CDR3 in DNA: TGTGCCAGTAGACGGCGGGAAAACAATGAGCAGTTCTTC. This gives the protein CASRRRENNEQFF.

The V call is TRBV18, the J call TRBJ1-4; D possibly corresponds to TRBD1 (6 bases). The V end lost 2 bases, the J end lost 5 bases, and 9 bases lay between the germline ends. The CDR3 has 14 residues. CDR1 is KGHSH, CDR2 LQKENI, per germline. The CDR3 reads CASSPDRWNEKLFF. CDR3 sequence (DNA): TGTGCCAGCTCACCAGACAGGTGGAATGAAAAACTGTTTTTT.

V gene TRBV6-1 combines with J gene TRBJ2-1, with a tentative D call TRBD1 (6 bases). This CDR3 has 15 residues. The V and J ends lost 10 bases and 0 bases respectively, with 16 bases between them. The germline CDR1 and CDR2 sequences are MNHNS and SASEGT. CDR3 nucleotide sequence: TGTGCCACCCTCAGGGGCCTTCGCTCCTACAATGAGCAGTTCTTC. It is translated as CATLRGLRSYNEQFF.

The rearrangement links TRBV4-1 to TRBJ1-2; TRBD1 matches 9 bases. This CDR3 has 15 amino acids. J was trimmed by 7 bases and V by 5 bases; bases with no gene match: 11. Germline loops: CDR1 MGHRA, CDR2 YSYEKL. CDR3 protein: CASSWQGQGGSGYTF. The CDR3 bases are TGCGCCAGCAGCTGGCAGGGACAGGGTGGTTCTGGCTACACCTTC.

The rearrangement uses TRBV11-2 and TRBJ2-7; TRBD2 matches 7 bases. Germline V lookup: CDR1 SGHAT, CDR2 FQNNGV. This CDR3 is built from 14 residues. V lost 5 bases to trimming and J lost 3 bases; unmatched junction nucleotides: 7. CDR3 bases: TGTGCCAGCAGCCTAGGACTAGTGCGCTACGAGCAGTACTTC. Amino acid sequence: CASSLGLVRYEQYF. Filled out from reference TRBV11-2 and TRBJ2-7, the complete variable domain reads EAGVAQSPRYKIIEKRQSVAFWCNPISGHATLYWYQQILGQGPKLLIQFQNNGVVDDSQLPKDRFSAERLKGVDSTLKIQPAKLEDSAVYLCASSLGLVRYEQYFGPGTRLTVT.

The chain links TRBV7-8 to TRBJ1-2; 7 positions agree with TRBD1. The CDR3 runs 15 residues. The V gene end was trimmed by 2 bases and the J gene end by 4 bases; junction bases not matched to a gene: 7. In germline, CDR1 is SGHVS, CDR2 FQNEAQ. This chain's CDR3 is CASSLLTGAFYGYTF. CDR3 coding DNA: TGTGCCAGCAGCTTACTTACAGGGGCTTTCTATGGCTACACCTTC.

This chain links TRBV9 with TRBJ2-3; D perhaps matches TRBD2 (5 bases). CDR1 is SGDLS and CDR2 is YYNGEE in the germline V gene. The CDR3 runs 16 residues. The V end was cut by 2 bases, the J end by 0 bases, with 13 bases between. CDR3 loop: CASSVPRADSTDTQYF. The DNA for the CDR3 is TGTGCCAGCAGCGTGCCGCGGGCGGATAGCACAGATACGCAGTATTTT.

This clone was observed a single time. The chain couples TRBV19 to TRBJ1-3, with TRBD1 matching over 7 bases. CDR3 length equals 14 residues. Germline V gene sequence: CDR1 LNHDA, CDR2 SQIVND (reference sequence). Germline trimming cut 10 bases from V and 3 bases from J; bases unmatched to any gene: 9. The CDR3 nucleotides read TGTGCCACCCGACAGGGCAAAGTTGGAAACACCATATATTTT. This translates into CATRQGKVGNTIYF. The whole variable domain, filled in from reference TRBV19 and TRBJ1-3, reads DGGITQSPKYLFRKEGQNVTLSCEQNLNHDAMYWYRQDPGQGLRLIYYSQIVNDFQKGDIAEGYSVSREKKESFPLTVTSAQKNPTAFYLCATRQGKVGNTIYFGEGSWLTVV.

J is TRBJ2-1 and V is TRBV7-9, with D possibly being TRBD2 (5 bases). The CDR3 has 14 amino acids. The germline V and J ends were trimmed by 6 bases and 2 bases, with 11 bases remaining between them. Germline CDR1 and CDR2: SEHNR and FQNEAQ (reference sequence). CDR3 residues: CASRPPGTYNEQFF. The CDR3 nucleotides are TGTGCCAGCAGACCGCCGGGAACCTACAATGAGCAGTTCTTC.

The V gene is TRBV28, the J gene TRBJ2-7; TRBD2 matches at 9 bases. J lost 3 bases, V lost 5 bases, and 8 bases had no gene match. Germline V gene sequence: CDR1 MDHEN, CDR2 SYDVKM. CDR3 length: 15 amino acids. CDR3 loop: CASSRPGTSFYEQYF. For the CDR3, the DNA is TGTGCCAGCAGTCGCCCCGGGACTAGCTTCTACGAGCAGTACTTC.

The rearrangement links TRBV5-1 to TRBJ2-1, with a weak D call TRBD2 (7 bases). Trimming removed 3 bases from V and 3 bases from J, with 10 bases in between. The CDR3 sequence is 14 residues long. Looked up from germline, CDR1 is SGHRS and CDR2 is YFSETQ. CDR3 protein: CASSSGGNYNEQFF. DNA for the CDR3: TGCGCCAGCAGCTCGGGGGGCAACTACAATGAGCAGTTCTTC.

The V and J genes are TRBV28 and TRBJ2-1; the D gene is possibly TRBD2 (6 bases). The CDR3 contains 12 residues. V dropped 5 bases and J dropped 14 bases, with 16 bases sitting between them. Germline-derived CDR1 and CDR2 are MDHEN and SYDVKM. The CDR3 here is CASSTKTSSKFF. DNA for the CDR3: TGTGCCAGCAGTACTAAGACTAGTAGTAAGTTCTTC.

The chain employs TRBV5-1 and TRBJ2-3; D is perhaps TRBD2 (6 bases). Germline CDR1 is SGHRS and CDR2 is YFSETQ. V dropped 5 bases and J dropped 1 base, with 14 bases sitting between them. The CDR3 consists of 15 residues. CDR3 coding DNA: TGCGCCAGCAGAATTCAGTCTAGCGGCACAGATACGCAGTATTTT. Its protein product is CASRIQSSGTDTQYF. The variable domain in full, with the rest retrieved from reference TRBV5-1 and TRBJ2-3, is KAGVTQTPRYLIKTRGQQVTLSCSPISGHRSVSWYQQTPGQGLQFLFEYFSETQRNKGNFPGRFSGRQFSNSRSEMNVSTLELGDSALYLCASRIQSSGTDTQYFGPGTRLTVL.

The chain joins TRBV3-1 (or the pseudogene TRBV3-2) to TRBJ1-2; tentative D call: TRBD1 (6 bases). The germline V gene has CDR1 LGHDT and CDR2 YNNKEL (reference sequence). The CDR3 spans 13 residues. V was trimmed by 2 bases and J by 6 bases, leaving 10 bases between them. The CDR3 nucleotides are TGTGCCAGCAGCCAAACAGGGAAAGATGGCTACACCTTC. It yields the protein CASSQTGKDGYTF.

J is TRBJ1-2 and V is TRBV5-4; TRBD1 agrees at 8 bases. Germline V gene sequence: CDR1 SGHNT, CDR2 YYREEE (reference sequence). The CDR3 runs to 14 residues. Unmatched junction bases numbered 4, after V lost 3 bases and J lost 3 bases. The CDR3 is CASSSTGGDYGYTF. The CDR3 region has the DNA TGTGCCAGCAGCTCCACAGGGGGAGACTATGGCTACACCTTC.

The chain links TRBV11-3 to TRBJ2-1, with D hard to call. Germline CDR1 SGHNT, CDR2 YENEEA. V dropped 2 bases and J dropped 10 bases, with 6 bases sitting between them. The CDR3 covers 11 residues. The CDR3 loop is CASSLLGEQFF. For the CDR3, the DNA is TGTGCCAGCAGCTTATTGGGCGAGCAGTTCTTC.

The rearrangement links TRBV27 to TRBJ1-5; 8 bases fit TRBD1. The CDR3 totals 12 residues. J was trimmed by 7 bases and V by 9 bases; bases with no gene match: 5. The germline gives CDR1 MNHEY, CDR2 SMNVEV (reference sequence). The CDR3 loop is CASGQGWQPQHF. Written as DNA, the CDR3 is TGTGCCAGTGGACAGGGTTGGCAGCCCCAGCATTTT.

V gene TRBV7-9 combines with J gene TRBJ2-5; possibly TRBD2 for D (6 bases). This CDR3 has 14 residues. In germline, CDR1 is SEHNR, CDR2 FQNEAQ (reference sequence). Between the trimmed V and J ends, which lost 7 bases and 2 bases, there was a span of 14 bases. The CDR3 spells CASTSGLGQETQYF. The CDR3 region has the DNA TGTGCCAGCACCTCGGGACTGGGACAAGAGACCCAGTACTTC.